This T cell receptor (beta chain) appears in the sequencing data of a study of long-term antiretroviral therapy in people with HIV. Study-level findings and limits: CDR3 length ranges were narrower in HIV repertoires than in controls.

Germline V gene sequence: CDR1 MDHEN, CDR2 SYDVKM. V was pared by 3 bases and J by 0 bases, with 8 bases between. CDR3 length: 14 residues. At the survey level, the v3.0 immunoSEQ assay was run. The method was immunoSEQ multiplex PCR; TCRdb's version includes in-frame clones alone and lacks a portion of them. In the table there are nearly 50,000 clones, approximately 79% of which are singletons. This clone has a single count. Its antigen remains unidentified. The chain uses TRBV28 and TRBJ1-2, with a possible D match to TRBD1 (5 bases). Source: unsorted PBMCs, taken 0.8 years after starting antiretroviral therapy. This clonotype was sampled from a woman between 18 and 30 years old with HIV. The DNA for the CDR3 is TGTGCCAGCAGTTTGACAGCTCCTAACTATGGCTACACCTTC. It specifies CASSLTAPNYGYTF.